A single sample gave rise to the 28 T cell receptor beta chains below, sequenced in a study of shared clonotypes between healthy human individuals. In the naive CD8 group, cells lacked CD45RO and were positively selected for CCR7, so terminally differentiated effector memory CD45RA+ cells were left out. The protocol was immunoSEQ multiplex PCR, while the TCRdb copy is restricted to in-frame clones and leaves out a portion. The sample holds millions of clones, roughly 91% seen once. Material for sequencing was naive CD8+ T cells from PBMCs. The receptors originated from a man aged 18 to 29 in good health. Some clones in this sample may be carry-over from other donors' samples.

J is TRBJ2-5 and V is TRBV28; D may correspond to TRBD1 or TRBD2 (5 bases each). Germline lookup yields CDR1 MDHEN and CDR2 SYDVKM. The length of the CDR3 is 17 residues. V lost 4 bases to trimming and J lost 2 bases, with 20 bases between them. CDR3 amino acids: CASSSRWDVQLQETQYF. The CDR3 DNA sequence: TGTGCCAGCAGTTCAAGGTGGGACGTACAGCTTCAAGAGACCCAGTACTTC. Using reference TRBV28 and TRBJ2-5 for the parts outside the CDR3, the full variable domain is DVKVTQSSRYLVKRTGEKVFLECVQDMDHENMFWYRQDPGLGLRLIYFSYDVKMKEKGDIPEGYSVSREKKERFSLILESASTNQTSMYLCASSSRWDVQLQETQYFGPGTRLLVL.

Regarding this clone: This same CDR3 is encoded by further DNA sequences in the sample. CDR3 sequence (DNA): TGTGCCAGCAGCTTAGCGGAGGGACGGATCTATGGCTACACCTTC. Translated: CASSLAEGRIYGYTF. The V call is TRBV7-9, the J call TRBJ1-2; tentatively, D is TRBD1 (5 bases). The CDR3 spans 15 residues. The V and J ends lost 0 bases and 4 bases respectively, with 12 bases between them. Looked up from germline, CDR1 is SEHNR and CDR2 is FQNEAQ (reference sequence).

DNA for the CDR3: TGTGCCAGCAGCTTGATGGGGGTAGCCAAAAACATTCAGTACTTC. This sequence encodes CASSLMGVAKNIQYF. The chain couples TRBV5-6 to TRBJ2-4; D could derive from TRBD1 or TRBD2 (5 bases each). CDR3 length equals 15 residues. CDR1 is SGHDT, CDR2 YYEEEE, per germline. Trimming pared 1 base from V and 0 bases from J, leaving 8 bases between. The entire variable domain, with the rest obtained from reference TRBV5-6 and TRBJ2-4, is as follows: DAGVTQSPTHLIKTRGQQVTLRCSPKSGHDTVSWYQQALGQGPQFIFQYYEEEERQRGNFPDRFSGHQFPNYSSELNVNALLLGDSALYLCASSLMGVAKNIQYFGAGTRLSVL.

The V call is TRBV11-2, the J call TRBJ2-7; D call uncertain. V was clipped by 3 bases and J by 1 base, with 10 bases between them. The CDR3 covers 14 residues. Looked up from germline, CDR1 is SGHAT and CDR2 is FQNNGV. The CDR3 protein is CASSLSPGSYEQYF. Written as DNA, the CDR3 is TGTGCCAGCAGCTTGAGTCCGGGTTCCTACGAGCAGTACTTC.

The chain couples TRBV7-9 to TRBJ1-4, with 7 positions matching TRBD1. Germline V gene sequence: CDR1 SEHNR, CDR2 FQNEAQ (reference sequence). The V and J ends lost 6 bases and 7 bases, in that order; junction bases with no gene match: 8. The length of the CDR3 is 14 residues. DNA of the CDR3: TGTGCCAGCAGTCTCAAAGGACAGGCTGAAAAACTGTTTTTT. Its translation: CASSLKGQAEKLFF. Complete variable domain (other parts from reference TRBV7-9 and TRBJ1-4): DTGVSQNPRHKITKRGQNVTFRCDPISEHNRLYWYRQTLGQGPEFLTYFQNEAQLEKSRLLSDRFSAERPKGSFSTLEIQRTEQGDSAMYLCASSLKGQAEKLFFGSGTQLSVL.

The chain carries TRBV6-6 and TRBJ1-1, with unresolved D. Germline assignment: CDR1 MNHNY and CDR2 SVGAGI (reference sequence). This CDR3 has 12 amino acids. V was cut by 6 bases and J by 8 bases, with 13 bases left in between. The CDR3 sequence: CASRASAPEAFF. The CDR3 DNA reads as TGTGCCAGCAGGGCGAGCGCCCCCGAAGCTTTCTTT.

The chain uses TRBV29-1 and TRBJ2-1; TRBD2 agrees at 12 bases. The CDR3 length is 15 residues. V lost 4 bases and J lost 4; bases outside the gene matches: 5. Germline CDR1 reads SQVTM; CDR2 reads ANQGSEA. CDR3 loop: CSVAGLAGYYNEQFF. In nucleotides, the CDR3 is TGCAGCGTTGCCGGACTAGCGGGATATTACAATGAGCAGTTCTTC.

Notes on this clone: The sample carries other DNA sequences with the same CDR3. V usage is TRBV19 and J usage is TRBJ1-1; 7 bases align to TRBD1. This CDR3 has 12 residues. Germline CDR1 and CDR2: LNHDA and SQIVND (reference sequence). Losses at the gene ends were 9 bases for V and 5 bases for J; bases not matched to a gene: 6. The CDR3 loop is CASRQGGTEAFF. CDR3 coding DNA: TGTGCCAGCCGACAGGGCGGGACTGAAGCTTTCTTT.

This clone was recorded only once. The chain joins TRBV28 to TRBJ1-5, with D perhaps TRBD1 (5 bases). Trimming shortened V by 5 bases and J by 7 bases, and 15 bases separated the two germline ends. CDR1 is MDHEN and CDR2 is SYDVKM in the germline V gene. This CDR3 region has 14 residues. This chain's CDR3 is CASSPPTVVQPQHF. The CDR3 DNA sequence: TGTGCCAGCAGTCCCCCGACAGTGGTGCAGCCCCAGCATTTT.

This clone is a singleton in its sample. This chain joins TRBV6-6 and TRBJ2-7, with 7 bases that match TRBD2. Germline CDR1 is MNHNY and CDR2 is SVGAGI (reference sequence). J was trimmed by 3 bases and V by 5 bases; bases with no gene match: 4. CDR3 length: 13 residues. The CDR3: CASSHSGDYEQYF. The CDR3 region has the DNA TGTGCCAGCAGTCACAGCGGGGACTACGAGCAGTACTTC.

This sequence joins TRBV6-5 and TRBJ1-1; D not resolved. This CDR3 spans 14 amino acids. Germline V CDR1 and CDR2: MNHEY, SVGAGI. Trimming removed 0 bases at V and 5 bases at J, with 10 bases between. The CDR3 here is CASSYSKGRTEAFF. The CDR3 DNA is TGTGCCAGCAGTTACTCGAAAGGGAGGACTGAAGCTTTCTTT.

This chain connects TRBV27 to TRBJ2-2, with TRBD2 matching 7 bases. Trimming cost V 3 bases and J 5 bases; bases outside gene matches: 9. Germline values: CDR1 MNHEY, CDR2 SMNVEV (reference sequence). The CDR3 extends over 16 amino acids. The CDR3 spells CASSLGGYGLTGELFF. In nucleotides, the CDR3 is TGTGCCAGCAGTTTGGGGGGGTATGGTTTGACCGGGGAGCTGTTTTTT.

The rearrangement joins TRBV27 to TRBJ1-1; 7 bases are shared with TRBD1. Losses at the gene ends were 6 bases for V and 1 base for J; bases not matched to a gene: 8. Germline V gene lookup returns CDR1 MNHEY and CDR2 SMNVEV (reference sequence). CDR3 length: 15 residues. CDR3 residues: CASRTPQGPNTEAFF. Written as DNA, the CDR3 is TGTGCCAGCAGGACACCACAGGGGCCGAACACTGAAGCTTTCTTT.

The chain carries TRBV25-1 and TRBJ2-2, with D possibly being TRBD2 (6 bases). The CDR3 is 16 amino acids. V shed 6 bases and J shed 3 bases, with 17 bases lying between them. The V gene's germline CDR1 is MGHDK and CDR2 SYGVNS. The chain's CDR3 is CASSLLLPGDTGELFF. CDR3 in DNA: TGTGCCAGCAGCCTACTTCTTCCGGGAGACACCGGGGAGCTGTTTTTT.

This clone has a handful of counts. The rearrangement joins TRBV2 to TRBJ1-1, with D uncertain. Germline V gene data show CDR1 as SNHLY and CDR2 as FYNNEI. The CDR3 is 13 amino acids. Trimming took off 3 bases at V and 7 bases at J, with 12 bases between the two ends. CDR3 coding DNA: TGTGCCAGCAGTGATCTTTGGGGAAATGAAGCTTTCTTT. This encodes CASSDLWGNEAFF.

CDR3 DNA: TGTGCCAGCAGCTTCTGGAACAGGGCGAACACCGGGGAGCTGTTTTTT. Encoded protein: CASSFWNRANTGELFF. The chain couples TRBV5-4 to TRBJ2-2, with D perhaps TRBD1 (6 bases). Germline CDR1 is SGHNT and CDR2 is YYREEE (reference sequence). V was shortened by 2 bases and J by 0 bases, with 11 bases between the two germline ends. This CDR3 is 16 amino acids long.

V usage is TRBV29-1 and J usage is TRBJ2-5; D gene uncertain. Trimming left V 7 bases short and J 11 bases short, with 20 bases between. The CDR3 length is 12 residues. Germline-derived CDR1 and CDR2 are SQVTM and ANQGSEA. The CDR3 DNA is TGCAGCGCGACCGAGCCCTTACACGGGCAGTACTTC. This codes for CSATEPLHGQYF.

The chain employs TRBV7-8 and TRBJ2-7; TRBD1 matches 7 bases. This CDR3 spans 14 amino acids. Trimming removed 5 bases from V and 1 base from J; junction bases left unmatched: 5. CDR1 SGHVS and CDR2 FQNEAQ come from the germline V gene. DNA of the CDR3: TGTGCCAGCAGCAATCGACAGGGATCCTACGAGCAGTACTTC. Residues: CASSNRQGSYEQYF.

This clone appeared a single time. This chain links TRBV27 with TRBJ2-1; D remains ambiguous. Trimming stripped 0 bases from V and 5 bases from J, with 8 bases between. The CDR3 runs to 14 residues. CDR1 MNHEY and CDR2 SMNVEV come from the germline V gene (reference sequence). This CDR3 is CASSLSYSHNEQFF. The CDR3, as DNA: TGTGCCAGCAGTTTATCCTACAGCCACAATGAGCAGTTCTTC.

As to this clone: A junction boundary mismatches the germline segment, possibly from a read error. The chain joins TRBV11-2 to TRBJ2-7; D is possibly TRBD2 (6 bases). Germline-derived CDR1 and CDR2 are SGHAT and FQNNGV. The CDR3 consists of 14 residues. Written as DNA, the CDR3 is TGTGCCAGCAGCTTAACGGGAGTCTCCTACGAGCAGCACTTC. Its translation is CASSLTGVSYEQHF.

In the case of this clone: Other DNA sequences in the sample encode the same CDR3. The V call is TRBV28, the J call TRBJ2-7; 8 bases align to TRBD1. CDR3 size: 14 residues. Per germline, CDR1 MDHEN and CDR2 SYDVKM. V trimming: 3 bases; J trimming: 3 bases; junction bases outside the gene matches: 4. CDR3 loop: CASSFGTGNYEQYF. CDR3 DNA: TGTGCCAGCAGTTTCGGGACAGGCAACTACGAGCAGTACTTC.

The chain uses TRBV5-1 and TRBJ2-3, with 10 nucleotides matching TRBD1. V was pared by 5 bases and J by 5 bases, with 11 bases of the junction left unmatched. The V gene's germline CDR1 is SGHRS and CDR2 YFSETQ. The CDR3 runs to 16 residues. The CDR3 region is CASRSRTGGFVDTQYF. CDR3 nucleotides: TGCGCCAGCAGGTCTCGGACAGGGGGATTTGTAGATACGCAGTATTTT.

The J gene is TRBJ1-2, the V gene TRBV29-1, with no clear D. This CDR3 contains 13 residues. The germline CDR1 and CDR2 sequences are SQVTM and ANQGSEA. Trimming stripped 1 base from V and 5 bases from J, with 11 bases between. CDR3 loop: CSVEGDGIYGYTF. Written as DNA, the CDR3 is TGCAGCGTTGAAGGAGACGGGATATATGGCTACACCTTC.

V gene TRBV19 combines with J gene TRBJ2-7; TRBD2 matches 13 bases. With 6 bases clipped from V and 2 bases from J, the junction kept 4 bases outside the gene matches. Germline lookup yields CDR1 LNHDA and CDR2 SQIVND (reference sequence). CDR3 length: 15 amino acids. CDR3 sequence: CASRNGLAGAYEQYF. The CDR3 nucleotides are TGTGCCAGTAGGAATGGACTAGCGGGGGCCTACGAGCAGTACTTC.

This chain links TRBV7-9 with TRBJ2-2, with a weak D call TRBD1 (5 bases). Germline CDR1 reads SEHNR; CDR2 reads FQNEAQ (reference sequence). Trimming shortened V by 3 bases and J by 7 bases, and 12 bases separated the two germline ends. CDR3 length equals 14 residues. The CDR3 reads CASSFSGRSGELFF. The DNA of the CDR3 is TGTGCCAGCAGCTTTTCAGGGCGGAGCGGGGAGCTGTTTTTT.

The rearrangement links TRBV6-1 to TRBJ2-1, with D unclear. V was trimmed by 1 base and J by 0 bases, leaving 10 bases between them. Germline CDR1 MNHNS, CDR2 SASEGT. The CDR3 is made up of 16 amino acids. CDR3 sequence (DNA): TGTGCCAGCAGTGAAGTGGGTTACAGCTCCTACAATGAGCAGTTCTTC. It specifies CASSEVGYSSYNEQFF.

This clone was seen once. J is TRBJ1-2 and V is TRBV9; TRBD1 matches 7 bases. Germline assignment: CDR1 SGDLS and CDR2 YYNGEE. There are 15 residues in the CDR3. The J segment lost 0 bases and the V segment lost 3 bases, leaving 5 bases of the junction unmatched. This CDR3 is CASSGWDSTNYGYTF. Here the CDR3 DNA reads TGTGCCAGCAGCGGATGGGACAGTACTAACTATGGCTACACCTTC.

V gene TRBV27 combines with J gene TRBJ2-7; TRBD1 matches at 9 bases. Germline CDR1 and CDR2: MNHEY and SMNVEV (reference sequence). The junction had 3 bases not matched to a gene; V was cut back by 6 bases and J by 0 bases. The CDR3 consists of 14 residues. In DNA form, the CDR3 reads TGTGCCAGCAGGGGGGACAGGGTCTCCTACGAGCAGTACTTC. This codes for CASRGDRVSYEQYF.